Listed below are T cell receptor beta chains from one sample, sequenced in a study of CD4 T cells in relation to SARS-CoV-2 and coronaviruses. Only in-frame clones appear in the TCRdb table, and some are missing; sequencing was by immunoSEQ multiplex PCR. The sample lists 15,000 to 20,000 clones; around 82% were seen once. These receptors' antigens are unknown. The sequenced sample consisted of CD4+ T cells from PBMCs, cultured in vitro. The origin of the receptors is a human donor in good health. Each CDR3 is given with its conserved first and last residue. Fields, in order: D gene, J gene, V gene, clone size, CDR3 DNA, CDR3 protein. The D gene is left open where the match is weak. Clone size appears in some rows only: once, few, many, or a class for an expanded clone.

>-|TRBJ1-1|TRBV7-2|-
TGTGCCAGCAGCCCTAGACAGGTGAAGAACACTGAAGCTTTCTTT
CASSPRQVKNTEAFF
>-|TRBJ1-5|TRBV19|-
TGTGCCAGTAGTATCGGCGACAGGAGTCAGCCCCAGCATTTT
CASSIGDRSQPQHF
>-|TRBJ1-5|TRBV15|-
TGTGCCACCAGCAGAGGACTGGGGGACCGCCATCAGCCCCAGCATTTT
CATSRGLGDRHQPQHF
>TRBD2|TRBJ2-7|TRBV7-6|-
TGTGCCAGCAGCTTAGATTCCGGACTAGCGGGAGAGCAGTACTTC
CASSLDSGLAGEQYF
>-|TRBJ2-3|TRBV19|-
TGTGCCAGTACGTCGAGGCGGGAAACAGATACGCAGTATTTT
CASTSRRETDTQYF
>-|TRBJ2-5|TRBV21-1|-
TGTGCCAGCAACTGCATCCGGGACAGGGTCCAAGAGACCCAGTACTTC
CASNCIRDRVQETQYF
>-|TRBJ2-5|TRBV2|-
TGTGCCAGCAGTGAAGCGCGAGAGACCCAGTACTTC
CASSEARETQYF
>-|TRBJ2-7|TRBV30|-
TGTGCCTGGAGTCAGGGGCAGGGGATTACATACGAGCAGTACTTC
CAWSQGQGITYEQYF
>-|TRBJ1-2|TRBV5-5|-
TGTGCCAGCAGCTTTCTCTATGGCTACACCTTC
CASSFLYGYTF
>TRBD2|TRBJ2-2|TRBV2|-
TGTGCCAGCAGCAGCGGGAGTGCCGGGGAGCTGTTTTTT
CASSSGSAGELFF
>-|TRBJ2-5|TRBV24-1|-
TGTGCCACCAGTGATCAAAGAGGCCGGGCCCCAGAGACCCAGTACTTC
CATSDQRGRAPETQYF
>TRBD2|TRBJ2-2|TRBV3-1/TRBV3-2|once
TGTGCCAGCAGCCAGGGCGGACTAGCGGGAGGTGGGGAGCTGTTTTTT
CASSQGGLAGGGELFF
>TRBD1|TRBJ1-1|TRBV5-1|once
TGCGCCAGCAGCTGGGGGCAGGGGGCTGAAGCTTTCTTT
CASSWGQGAEAFF
>-|TRBJ1-2|TRBV28|-
TGTGCCAGCGGCTGGGGAGGGCGGGGTGGCTACACCTTC
CASGWGGRGGYTF
>-|TRBJ2-3|TRBV6-2/TRBV6-3|-
TGTGCCAGCAGTTACGACGGGTTCTTAGGTACGCAGTATTTT
CASSYDGFLGTQYF
>-|TRBJ2-7|TRBV14|few
TGTGCCAGCAGCCAAGTTAGGGGCGAGCAGTACTTC
CASSQVRGEQYF
>TRBD1|TRBJ1-2|TRBV5-1|few
TGCGCCAGCAGCGTGAGACAGGGCAGCTATGGCTACACCTTC
CASSVRQGSYGYTF
>TRBD2|TRBJ2-1|TRBV2|-
TGTGCCAGCAGGGATCTAGCGGGAGCCTACAATGAGCAGTTCTTC
CASRDLAGAYNEQFF
>TRBD1|TRBJ2-1|TRBV9|-
TGTGCCAGCAGCAACCGGGACAGAGAATACAATGAGCAGTTCTTC
CASSNRDREYNEQFF
>-|TRBJ2-2|TRBV6-1|-
TGTGCCAGCAGTGGAGCTAACACCGGGGAGCTGTTTTTT
CASSGANTGELFF
>-|TRBJ2-7|TRBV5-1|-
TGCGCCAGCAGCCCTCCATCTAGGGTCGAGCAGTACTTC
CASSPPSRVEQYF
>-|TRBJ1-2|TRBV13|-
TGTGCCAGCAGCTTAGTGTTCTCCGGGGCTAACTATGGCTACACCTTC
CASSLVFSGANYGYTF
>-|TRBJ2-6|TRBV5-6|-
TGTGCCAGCAGCCCCAAGTCTGGGGCCAACGTCCTGACTTTC
CASSPKSGANVLTF
>TRBD2|TRBJ2-1|TRBV14|-
TGTGCCAGCAGCCAAGGCCTCCTCTGGGGAGGGAAATACAATGAGCAGTTCTTC
CASSQGLLWGGKYNEQFF
>-|TRBJ1-1|TRBV7-9|-
TGTGCCAGCAGCTACAGGGACCCTCGTGAAGCTTTCTTT
CASSYRDPREAFF
>TRBD1|TRBJ2-5|TRBV2|-
TGTGCCAGCAGCCTGGGACAGCACATCCAAGAGACCCAGTACTTC
CASSLGQHIQETQYF
>TRBD1|TRBJ2-7|TRBV27|-
TGTGCCAGCAGCAAACAGGGGGGCTCCTACGAGCAGTACTTC
CASSKQGGSYEQYF
>-|TRBJ1-3|TRBV5-1|-
TGCGCCAGCAGCTTGGCTCTCAGCACCAGCTCTGGAAACACCATATATTTT
CASSLALSTSSGNTIYF
>-|TRBJ2-7|TRBV2|-
TGTGCCAGCAGCGAAGGACAGCCCTACGAGCAGTACTTC
CASSEGQPYEQYF
>TRBD1|TRBJ1-5|TRBV2|-
TGTGCCAGCCGGACAGGGCTCAATCAGCCCCAGCATTTT
CASRTGLNQPQHF
>-|TRBJ1-1|TRBV5-1|-
TGCGCCAGCAGCTTGGGGGAAAGGGCTGAAGCTTTCTTT
CASSLGERAEAFF
>-|TRBJ1-2|TRBV6-5|once
TGTGCCAGCAGTTTTGACGGATCTGGGGGCTACACCTTC
CASSFDGSGGYTF
>-|TRBJ1-2|TRBV19|-
TGTGCCAGTAGTATTCCGGGGAACCCAAGACTTAACTATGGCTACACCTTC
CASSIPGNPRLNYGYTF
>TRBD1|TRBJ1-1|TRBV19|-
TGTGCCAGTAGTATAAACCGCGACAGGGGCACTGAAGCTTTCTTT
CASSINRDRGTEAFF
>-|TRBJ1-1|TRBV7-9|once
TGTGCCAGCAGCCTCGATCAGGGGAACACTGAAGCTTTCTTT
CASSLDQGNTEAFF
>TRBD1|TRBJ1-1|TRBV5-6|-
TGTGCCAGCAGCTGGGGGACAGGGGGCTTAGTGGCTGAAGCTTTCTTT
CASSWGTGGLVAEAFF
>TRBD1|TRBJ2-1|TRBV6-5|few
TGTGCCAGCACCCCGGGACAGGGGGCCTACAATGAGCAGTTCTTC
CASTPGQGAYNEQFF
>-|TRBJ2-2|TRBV30|-
TGTGCCTGGCAGACAAACACCGGGGAGCTGTTTTTT
CAWQTNTGELFF